The present entry profiles one T cell receptor beta chain with its context. The CDR3 totals 18 residues. Per the germline V gene, CDR1 is MNHEY and CDR2 is SMNVEV (reference sequence). Germline trimming cut 5 bases from V and 2 bases from J; bases unmatched to any gene: 12. Per the authors' pipeline: Using reference gene primer amplification, nucleated cell counts were estimated. The method was immunoSEQ multiplex PCR; TCRdb's version includes in-frame clones alone and lacks a portion of them. The D gene and trimming were derived from the DNA, and the V and J assignments and clone size from that table. The profile covers some 120,000 clones, with 65% to 85% appearing a single time and 1.9% taken by the ten largest. The data belong to a study of blood T cell repertoires in COVID-19.

V and J are TRBV27 and TRBJ1-5; TRBD1 matches at 10 bases. The origin of this receptor is a man in his 70s with acute or convalescent COVID-19. Sequences were obtained from peripheral blood. Here the CDR3 DNA reads TGTGCCAGCAGTCCCCTCCGTGGGACAGGGGCCGGCAATCAGCCCCAGCATTTT. This codes for CASSPLRGTGAGNQPQHF.